The present T cell receptor beta chain was sequenced within a study of cytomegalovirus exposure and HLA in healthy donors. Study outcomes and limitations: More clonal expansion characterized HLA-associated TCR beta chains than equally common others in a later analysis.

Turning to this clone: Its antigen is currently unknown.

PCR primers comprised 60 Vbeta and 13 Jbeta primers. Repertoires were generated with immunoSEQ multiplex PCR, while TCRdb's copy carries only in-frame clones and drops some. The sample consists of 150,000 to 200,000 clones, approximately 70% of them appearing once. CDR3 length equals 14 residues. V dropped 2 bases and J dropped 9; count of bases not matched to a gene: 9. Looked up from germline, CDR1 is SGHNT and CDR2 is YYREEE (reference sequence). The source of this sequence is a woman aged 25 to 39 in good health and CMV-seronegative. The material sequenced was PBMCs. The genes are TRBV5-4 and TRBJ2-5; TRBD2 matches 8 bases. The CDR3, as DNA: TGTGCCAGCAGCTTAAAAGCGGGAGTTGAGGCCCAGTACTTC. Translating it yields CASSLKAGVEAQYF. Combining the CDR3 with reference TRBV5-4 and TRBJ2-5 gives the whole variable domain ETGVTQSPTHLIKTRGQQVTLRCSSQSGHNTVSWYQQALGQGPQFIFQYYREEENGRGNFPPRFSGLQFPNYSSELNVNALELDDSALYLCASSLKAGVEAQYFGPGTRLLVL.